These 3 T cell receptor beta chains were sequenced from one sample in a study of blood T cell repertoires in COVID-19. Sequenced by immunoSEQ multiplex PCR; TCRdb stores in-frame clones only, minus some. The data hold 95,000 to 120,000 clones, with approximately 85% observed a single time. Sequencing was performed on peripheral blood. These receptors all come from a human donor in a cohort sampled during active COVID-19.

The rearrangement links TRBV5-1 to TRBJ2-1, with 12 bases aligning to TRBD2. The V segment lost 4 bases and the J segment 7 bases; nucleotides outside the gene matches: 6. This CDR3 comprises 15 residues. CDR1 and CDR2 (germline): SGHRS, YFSETQ. CDR3 sequence: CASSTSGGFRNEQFF. Here the CDR3 DNA reads TGCGCCAGCAGCACTAGCGGGGGGTTTAGGAATGAGCAGTTCTTC.

The sample holds one count of this clone. In DNA, the CDR3 is TGTGCCAGCAGTTACCCCGGGACAGGGGGGACTGAAGCTTTCTTT. As protein: CASSYPGTGGTEAFF. V usage is TRBV6-6 and J usage is TRBJ1-1; 11 bases line up with TRBD1. CDR3 length: 15 amino acids. V lost 2 bases and J lost 5; bases outside the gene matches: 4. Germline CDR1 is MNHNY and CDR2 is SVGAGI (reference sequence).

The chain links TRBV4-1 to TRBJ1-1; a possible D gene is TRBD1 (5 bases). From germline, CDR1 is MGHRA and CDR2 YSYEKL. The CDR3 sequence is 17 residues long. With 2 bases removed from V and 0 bases from J, the gap between germline ends came to 16 bases. This CDR3 reads CASSQPSRGGVNTEAFF. The CDR3 nucleotides read TGCGCCAGCAGCCAACCCAGCCGGGGGGGGGTGAACACTGAAGCTTTCTTT.